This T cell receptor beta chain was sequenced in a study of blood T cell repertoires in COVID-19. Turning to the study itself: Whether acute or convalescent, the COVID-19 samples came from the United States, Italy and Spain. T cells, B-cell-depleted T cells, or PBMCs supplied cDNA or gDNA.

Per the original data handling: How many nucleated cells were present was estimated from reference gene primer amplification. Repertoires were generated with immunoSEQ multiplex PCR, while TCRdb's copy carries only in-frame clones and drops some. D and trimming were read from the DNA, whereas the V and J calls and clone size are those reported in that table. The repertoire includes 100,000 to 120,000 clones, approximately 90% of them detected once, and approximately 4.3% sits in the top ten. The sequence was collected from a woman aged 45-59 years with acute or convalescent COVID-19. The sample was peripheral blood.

CDR3 in DNA: TGTGCCAGCACATATCGAAGGGAGGGTGAAGCTTTCTTT. Its protein product is CASTYRREGEAFF. The rearrangement links TRBV6-5 to TRBJ1-1, with D unresolved. The germline V gene encodes CDR1 MNHEY and CDR2 SVGAGI. This CDR3 region has 13 residues. The V end was cut by 7 bases, the J end by 7 bases, with 16 bases between.